Here is one TCR beta chain with its context. Its recognized antigen is unknown. Base qualities are not provided; no much larger clone lies one nucleotide away. Using the deep immunoSEQ assay, multiplex PCR amplified TCR CDR3 regions from genomic DNA. Extracted genomic DNA from each cell subset was distributed evenly across all wells of several immunoSEQ 96-well plates, and each plate was treated as a replicate. For sorted subsets, 200 to 250 ng genomic DNA, equal to some 28,000 T cell genomes, was loaded into each replicate PCR. The purified libraries were quantified using a Qubit 3.0 fluorometer, sized with a Bioanalyzer 2100, and then quantified again using the KAPA Library Quantification kit. Every immunoSEQ 96-well plate was sequenced on a separate single-read 150-cycle Illumina NextSeq 550 flow cell. Processing in the source paper ran as follows. Because the immunoSEQ output included only junctional sequences and no quality scores, the filtering could not be the same as the filtering used for full-length reads. To assign V/J genes and CDR3, sequences were annotated using PyIR, a Python wrapper for IgBLAST v1.9, with IMGT germline references. Reads with weak V/J assignments (E-value above 1e-6), missing CDR3, stop codons, out-of-frame junctions, or ambiguous translated residues were removed. V3J clonotypes were defined as sequences sharing the same inferred V gene, J gene, and CDR3 amino acid sequence. To compute the percentage overlap between repertoires, the number of shared unique clonotypes was divided by the size of the smaller repertoire. RTK rarefaction, the Chao1 estimator, and Recon v2.1 estimates of unobserved clonotypes were used to assess repertoire richness. OLGA was used to compute generation probabilities for all TCRbeta clonotypes that the gDNA method yielded from several donors. Here the immuneACCESS table is served through TCRdb, limited to in-frame sequences with V and J called. Missing clones are a known gap in these copies; in checked studies unresolved V genes cover under half, and the rest lacks a known reason. That table supplies the V and J calls and clone size; D and trimming were determined from the DNA. The sample table lists under 1,100,000 clones, roughly 80% of them with a count of one. The top ten hold approximately 1.5% of the sample.

The CDR3 has 20 amino acids, counting the end cysteine and phenylalanine. The only DNA kept is the CDR3, 60 bases in frame from the first base. CDR1 and CDR2 are read off the germline V gene as MNHNS and SASEGT. Relative to germline, V is 0 bases shorter and J is 0 bases shorter, with 18 bases between their ends. These data come from a study of shared clonotypes between healthy human individuals (TCRdb year 2020). Turning to the overall study: Three men and a couple of women, aged 18 to 49 years, made up the cohort. For each donor, CD4 naive and CD4 memory were each given three plates, CD8 naive was given two plates, and CD8 memory was given one plate. The study deeply sequenced blood TCR repertoires of about 5 healthy adults to estimate repertoire size and the extent of clonotype sharing between individuals. Libraries were prepared and TCR repertoires were sequenced by different laboratories using diverse techniques, in order to increase sequencing depth and limit assay-specific biases. Per donor, leukapheresis produced somewhere between about 0.85 and 10 billion PBMCs. General study outcomes and caveats: Based on pairwise subsampling, the degree of clonotype sharing among donors was expected to be affected by sequencing depth. Compared with non-shared clonotypes, clonotypes shared by all four sorted-subset donors had higher generation probabilities. Even with the large sequencing depth, rarefaction of the sorted-subset datasets indicated that sequencing was incomplete. Larger estimated clonotype richness was generally found for naive subsets than for memory subsets. Across a few donors, approximately 4.9% of naive CD4, roughly 3.8% of naive CD8, 2.3% of memory CD4, and 0.4% of memory CD8 clonotypes were shared. The small number of donors limited the genetic and exposure-history diversity represented. Sampling was restricted to blood, and TCR repertoires in tissues likely differ from the TCR repertoires found in blood.

Healthy HIV-negative adults with no recently reported acute infections or vaccinations were included as donors. All donors were Caucasian adults living in Nashville, Tennessee, USA. CD4+ T cells were enriched by magnetic negative selection; naive cells were then positively selected on CD45RA, and the negative fraction formed the memory subset. After blood collection by leukapheresis, PBMCs were isolated using Ficoll-Histopaque density gradient centrifugation and then cryopreserved in the vapor phase of liquid nitrogen. Analytical flow cytometry was used to check the purity and quantity of each magnetically sorted T cell population. Genomic DNA was isolated from each sorted fraction and quantified by UV absorbance on a Nanodrop 2000c.

The chain is encoded by TRBV6-1 joined to TRBJ1-6; the D gene identity is not certain. Specimen: memory CD4+ T cells sorted from blood. This specimen's cell subset or site label, per the study, means: CD45RA-negative fraction. The receptor was isolated from a man aged 18 to 29 in good health. The CDR3 is CASSEALPTLQSSYNSPLHF. The base sequence is TGTGCCAGCAGTGAAGCATTGCCGACCCTCCAGAGCTCCTATAATTCACCCCTCCACTTT.